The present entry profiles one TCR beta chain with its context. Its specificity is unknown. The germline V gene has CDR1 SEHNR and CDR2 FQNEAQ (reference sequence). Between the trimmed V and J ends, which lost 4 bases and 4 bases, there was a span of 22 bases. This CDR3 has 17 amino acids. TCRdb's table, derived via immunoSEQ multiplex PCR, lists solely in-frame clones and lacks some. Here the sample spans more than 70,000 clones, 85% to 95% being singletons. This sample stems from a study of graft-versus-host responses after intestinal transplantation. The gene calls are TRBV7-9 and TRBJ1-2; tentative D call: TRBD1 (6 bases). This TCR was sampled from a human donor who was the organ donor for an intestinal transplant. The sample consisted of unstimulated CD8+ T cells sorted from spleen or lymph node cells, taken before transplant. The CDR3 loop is CASSSRSVAVGAYGYTF. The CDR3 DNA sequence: TGTGCCAGCAGCTCGAGGTCGGTGGCAGTGGGGGCCTATGGCTACACCTTC.